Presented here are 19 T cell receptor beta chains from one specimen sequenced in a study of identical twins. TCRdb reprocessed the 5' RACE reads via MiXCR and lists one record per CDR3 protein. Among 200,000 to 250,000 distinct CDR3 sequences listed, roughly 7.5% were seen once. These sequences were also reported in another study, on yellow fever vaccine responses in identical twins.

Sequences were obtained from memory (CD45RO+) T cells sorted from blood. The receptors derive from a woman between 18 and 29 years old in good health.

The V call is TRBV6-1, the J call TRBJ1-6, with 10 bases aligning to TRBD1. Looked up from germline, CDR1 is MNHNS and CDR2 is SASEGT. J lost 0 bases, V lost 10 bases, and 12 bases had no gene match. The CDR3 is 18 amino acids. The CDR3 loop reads CATHDRGLGSSYNSPLHF. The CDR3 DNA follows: TGTGCCACCCACGACAGGGGGCTTGGGAGCTCCTATAATTCACCCCTCCACTTT.

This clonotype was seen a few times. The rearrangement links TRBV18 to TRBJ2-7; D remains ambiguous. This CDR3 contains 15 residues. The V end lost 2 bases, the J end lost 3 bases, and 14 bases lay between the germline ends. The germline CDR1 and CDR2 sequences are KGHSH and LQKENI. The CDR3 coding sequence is TGTGCCAGCTCACCAACCGGTACTTTCCGCTACGAGCAGTACTTC. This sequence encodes CASSPTGTFRYEQYF. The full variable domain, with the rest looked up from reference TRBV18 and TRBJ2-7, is NAGVMQNPRHLVRRRGQEARLRCSPMKGHSHVYWYRQLPEEGLKFMVYLQKENIIDESGMPKERFSAEFPKEGPSILRIQQVVRGDSAAYFCASSPTGTFRYEQYFGPGTRLTVT.

The CDR3 reads CASSPAGTGGNEQFF. In DNA, the CDR3 is TGTGCCAGCAGCCCCGCCGGGACAGGGGGCAATGAGCAGTTCTTC. The chain couples TRBV3-1 to TRBJ2-1; 11 nucleotides align to TRBD1. The CDR3 has 15 residues. J lost 6 bases, V lost 4 bases, and 5 bases had no gene match. The germline gives CDR1 LGHDT, CDR2 YNNKEL (reference sequence).

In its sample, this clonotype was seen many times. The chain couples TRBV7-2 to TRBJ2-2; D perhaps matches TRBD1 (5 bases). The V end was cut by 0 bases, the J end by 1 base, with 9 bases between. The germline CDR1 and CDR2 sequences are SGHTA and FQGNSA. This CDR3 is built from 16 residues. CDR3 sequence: CASSLASGQNTGELFF. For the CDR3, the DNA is TGTGCCAGCAGCTTAGCGAGTGGACAGAACACCGGGGAGCTGTTTTTT.

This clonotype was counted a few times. In DNA, the CDR3 is TGTGCCAGCTCACAGACCCCTTTGGCTGAGCAGTTCTTC. Its protein is CASSQTPLAEQFF. The rearrangement links TRBV18 to TRBJ2-1; no clear D. The CDR3 extends over 13 amino acids. Trimming pared 4 bases from V and 9 bases from J, leaving 13 bases between. CDR1 is KGHSH and CDR2 is LQKENI in the germline V gene.

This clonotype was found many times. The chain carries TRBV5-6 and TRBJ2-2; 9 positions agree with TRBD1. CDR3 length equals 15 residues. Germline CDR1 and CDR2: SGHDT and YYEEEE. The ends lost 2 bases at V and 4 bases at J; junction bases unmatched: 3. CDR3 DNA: TGTGCCAGCAGCTTTTCGGGACAGGGCACCGGGGAGCTGTTTTTT. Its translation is CASSFSGQGTGELFF. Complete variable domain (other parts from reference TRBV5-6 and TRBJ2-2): DAGVTQSPTHLIKTRGQQVTLRCSPKSGHDTVSWYQQALGQGPQFIFQYYEEEERQRGNFPDRFSGHQFPNYSSELNVNALLLGDSALYLCASSFSGQGTGELFFGEGSRLTVL.

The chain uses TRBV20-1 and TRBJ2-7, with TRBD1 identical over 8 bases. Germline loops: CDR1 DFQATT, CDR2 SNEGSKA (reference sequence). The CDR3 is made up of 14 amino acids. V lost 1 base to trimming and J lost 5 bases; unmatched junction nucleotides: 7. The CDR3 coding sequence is TGCAGTGCTAGAGTTAGGACAGGGCGCCACGAGCAGTACTTC. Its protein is CSARVRTGRHEQYF.

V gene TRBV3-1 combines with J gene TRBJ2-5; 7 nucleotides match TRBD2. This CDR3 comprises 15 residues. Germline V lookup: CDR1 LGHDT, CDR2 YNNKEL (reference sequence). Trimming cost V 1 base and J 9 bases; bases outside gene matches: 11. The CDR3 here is CASSQGPGGLGAQYF. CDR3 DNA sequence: TGTGCCAGCAGCCAAGGGCCGGGGGGTCTCGGGGCCCAGTACTTC.

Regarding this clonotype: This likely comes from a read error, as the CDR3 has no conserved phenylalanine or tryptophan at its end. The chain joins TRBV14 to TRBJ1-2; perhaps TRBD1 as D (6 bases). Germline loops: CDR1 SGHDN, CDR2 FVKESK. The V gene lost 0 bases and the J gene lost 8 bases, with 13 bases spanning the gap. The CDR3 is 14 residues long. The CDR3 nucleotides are TGTGCCAGCAGCCAAGATCGGCAGGGGATCGGCTACACCTCC. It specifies CASSQDRQGIGYTS.

CDR3 sequence: CASSSGSTGATSETQYF. CDR3 nucleotides: TGTGCCAGCAGTTCTGGATCGACGGGGGCTACGAGTGAGACCCAGTACTTC. This chain joins TRBV11-3 and TRBJ2-5; either TRBD1 or TRBD2 may supply D (6 bases each). This CDR3 comprises 17 residues. With 6 bases removed from V and 5 bases from J, the gap between germline ends came to 25 bases. Germline V CDR1 and CDR2: SGHNT, YENEEA.

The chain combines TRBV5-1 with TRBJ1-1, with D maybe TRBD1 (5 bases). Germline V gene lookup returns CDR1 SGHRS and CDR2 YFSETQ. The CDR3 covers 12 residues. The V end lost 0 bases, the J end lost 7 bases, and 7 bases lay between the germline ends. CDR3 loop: CASSLEGVEAFF. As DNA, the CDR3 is TGCGCCAGCAGCTTGGAAGGGGTTGAAGCTTTCTTT.

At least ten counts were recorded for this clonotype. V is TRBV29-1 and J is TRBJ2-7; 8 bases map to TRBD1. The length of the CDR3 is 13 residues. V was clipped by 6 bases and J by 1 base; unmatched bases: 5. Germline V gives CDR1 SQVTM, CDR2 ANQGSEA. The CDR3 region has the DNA TGCAGCGTAGACGGACAGGGTTCCTACGAGCAGTACTTC. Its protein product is CSVDGQGSYEQYF.

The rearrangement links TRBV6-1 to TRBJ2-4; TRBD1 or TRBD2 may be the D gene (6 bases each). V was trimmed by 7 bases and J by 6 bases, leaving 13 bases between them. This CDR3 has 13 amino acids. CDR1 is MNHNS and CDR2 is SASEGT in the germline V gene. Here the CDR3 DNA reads TGTGCCAGCAATGGGGGGCGAGGAAACATTCAGTACTTC. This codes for CASNGGRGNIQYF.

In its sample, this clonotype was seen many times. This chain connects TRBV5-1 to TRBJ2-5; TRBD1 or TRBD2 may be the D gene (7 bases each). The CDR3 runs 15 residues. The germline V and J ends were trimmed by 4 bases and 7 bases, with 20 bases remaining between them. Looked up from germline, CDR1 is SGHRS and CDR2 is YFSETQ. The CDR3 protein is CASSNGGTAMRTQYF. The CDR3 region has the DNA TGCGCCAGCAGCAACGGGGGGACAGCCATGAGGACCCAGTACTTC.

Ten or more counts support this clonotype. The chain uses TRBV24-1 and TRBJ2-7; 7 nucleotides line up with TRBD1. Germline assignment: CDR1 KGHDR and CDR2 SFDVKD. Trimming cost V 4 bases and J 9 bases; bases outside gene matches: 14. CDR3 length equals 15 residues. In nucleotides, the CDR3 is TGTGCCACCAGTGACCCCGGGACAGTTCCTAGGAGGCAGTACTTC. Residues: CATSDPGTVPRRQYF.

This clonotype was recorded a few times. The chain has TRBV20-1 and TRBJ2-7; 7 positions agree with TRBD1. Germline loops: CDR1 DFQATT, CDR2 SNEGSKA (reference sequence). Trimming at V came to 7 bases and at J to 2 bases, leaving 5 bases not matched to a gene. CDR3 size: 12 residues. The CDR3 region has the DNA TGCAGTGGTCTGACAGGGCCCTACGAGCAGTACTTC. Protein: CSGLTGPYEQYF.

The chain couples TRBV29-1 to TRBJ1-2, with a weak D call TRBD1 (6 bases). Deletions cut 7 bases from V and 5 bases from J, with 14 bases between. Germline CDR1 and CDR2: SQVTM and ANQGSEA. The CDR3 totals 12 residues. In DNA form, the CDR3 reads TGCAGCGCCTTAGGACAGATGTATGGCTACACCTTC. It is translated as CSALGQMYGYTF.

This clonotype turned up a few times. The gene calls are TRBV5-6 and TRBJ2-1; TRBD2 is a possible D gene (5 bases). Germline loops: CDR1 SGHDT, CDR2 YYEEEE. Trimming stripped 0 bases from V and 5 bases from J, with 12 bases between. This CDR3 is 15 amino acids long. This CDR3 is CASSLVVGEDNEQFF. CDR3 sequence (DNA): TGTGCCAGCAGCTTGGTTGTGGGAGAGGACAATGAGCAGTTCTTC.

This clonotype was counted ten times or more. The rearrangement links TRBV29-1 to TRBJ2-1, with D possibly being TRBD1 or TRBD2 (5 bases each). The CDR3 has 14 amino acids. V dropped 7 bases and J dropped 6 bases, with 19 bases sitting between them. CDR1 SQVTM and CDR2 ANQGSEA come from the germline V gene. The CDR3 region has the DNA TGCAGCGGGCTGCTTGGGGGTGAGGGCAATGAGCAGTTCTTC. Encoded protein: CSGLLGGEGNEQFF.